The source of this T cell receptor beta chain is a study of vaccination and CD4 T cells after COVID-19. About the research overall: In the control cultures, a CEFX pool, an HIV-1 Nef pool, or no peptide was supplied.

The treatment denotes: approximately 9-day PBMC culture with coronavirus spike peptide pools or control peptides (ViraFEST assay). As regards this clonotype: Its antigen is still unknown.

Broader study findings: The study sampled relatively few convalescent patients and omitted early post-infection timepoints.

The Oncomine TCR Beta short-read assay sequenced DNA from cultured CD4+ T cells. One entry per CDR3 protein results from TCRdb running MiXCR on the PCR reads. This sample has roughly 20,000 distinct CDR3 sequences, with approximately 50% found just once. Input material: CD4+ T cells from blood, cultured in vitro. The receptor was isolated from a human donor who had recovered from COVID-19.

CDR3 region: CASRRTGSSYEQYF. CDR3 in DNA: TGTGCCAGCAGACGGACAGGGAGCTCCTACGAGCAGTACTTC. The chain has TRBV12-3 or TRBV12-4 and TRBJ2-7; the match to TRBD1 covers 8 bases. Trimming took 6 bases from V and 0 from J; bases not matched to a gene: 4. CDR3 length equals 14 residues.